This TCR beta chain was retrieved from a study of cytomegalovirus exposure and HLA in healthy donors. General observations from the study: Cytomegalovirus-associated status was assigned to around 160 TCR beta chains. In vitro experiments confirmed that three CMV-associated chains were specific for CMV antigens. Most TCRs appeared rarely, but some public TCRs recurred in many donors. Diagnosis of cytomegalovirus status made by the classifier reportedly showed high specificity and sensitivity.

In this sample, this clone turned up once. Antigen unknown. Sequencing used immunoSEQ multiplex PCR; TCRdb keeps in-frame clones, though not all of them. The sample yields 150,000 to 200,000 clones, around nine tenths seen once. The germline V and J ends were trimmed by 3 bases and 0 bases, with 10 bases remaining between them. CDR1 SGDLS and CDR2 YYNGEE come from the germline V gene. CDR3 size: 15 residues. The V gene is TRBV9, the J gene TRBJ1-5; tentative D call: TRBD1 (6 bases). The sequenced sample consisted of PBMCs. The source of this sequence is a man between 18 and 29 years old in good health and CMV-seropositive. CDR3 loop: CASSADSNSNQPQHF. For the CDR3, the DNA is TGTGCCAGCAGCGCGGACAGTAATAGCAATCAGCCCCAGCATTTT.